Listed below are T cell receptor beta chains from one sample, sequenced in a study of neurological immune-mediated disorders. TCRdb analysed the 5' RACE reads with MiXCR anew, one entry per CDR3 protein. The sample records tens of thousands of distinct CDR3 sequences, 3.8% being singletons. Sequenced sample: PBMCs. The receptors shown here come from a man aged 25-40 years with multiple sclerosis. The CDR3 runs from the conserved cysteine through the conserved F or W. D genes are given only for firm matches. The size field is filled for only some rows; it gives once, few, many or a size class.

cdr3_aa | cdr3_nt | j_call | d_call | v_call | clone_size
CASRGGGGNQPQHF | TGTGCCAGCAGGGGAGGGGGCGGCAATCAGCCCCAGCATTTT | TRBJ1-5 | TRBD1 | TRBV6-5 | many
CASSYSNSFTDTQYF | TGTGCCAGCAGTTACTCAAACTCCTTCACAGATACGCAGTATTTT | TRBJ2-3 | . | TRBV6-5 | many
CASSFEAPSKYF | TGTGCCAGCAGTTTCGAGGCGCCTAGCAAATACTTC | TRBJ2-7 | . | TRBV12-3/TRBV12-4 | many
CASSLGGGAGGSPLHF | TGTGCCAGCAGTTTAGGGGGCGGGGCAGGTGGATCACCCCTCCACTTT | TRBJ1-6 | . | TRBV12-3/TRBV12-4 | many
CASSPQGLEQFF | TGTGCCAGCAGCCCACAGGGGCTTGAGCAGTTCTTC | TRBJ2-1 | TRBD1 | TRBV7-9 | many
CASSSGQGDNSPLHF | TGCGCCAGCAGCTCGGGACAGGGCGATAATTCACCCCTCCACTTT | TRBJ1-6 | TRBD1 | TRBV5-1 | medium-sized
CSAERMAILSYEQYF | TGCAGTGCAGAGAGAATGGCTATTTTATCCTACGAGCAGTACTTC | TRBJ2-7 | . | TRBV20-1 | few
CASSTVQETQYF | TGTGCCAGCAGCACAGTCCAAGAGACCCAGTACTTC | TRBJ2-5 | . | TRBV7-6 | many
CSARDLGTISTDTQYF | TGCAGTGCTAGAGATCTAGGGACAATAAGCACAGATACGCAGTATTTT | TRBJ2-3 | . | TRBV20-1 | many
CASSPSGGRYTEAFF | TGTGCCAGCAGCCCCTCCGGGGGCAGATACACTGAAGCTTTCTTT | TRBJ1-1 | . | TRBV5-6 | many
CASSSSLSTDTQYF | TGTGCCAGCAGTTCCTCCCTTAGCACAGATACGCAGTATTTT | TRBJ2-3 | . | TRBV25-1 | few
CASRTGTDFSYEQYF | TGCGCCAGCAGAACCGGGACAGATTTCTCCTACGAGCAGTACTTC | TRBJ2-7 | TRBD1 | TRBV5-1 | many
CASSGPEESIFYGYTF | TGTGCCAGCAGTGGACCCGAGGAGTCAATTTTTTATGGCTACACCTTC | TRBJ1-2 | . | TRBV6-1 | .
CSAQRYTEAFF | TGCAGTGCCCAGAGGTACACTGAAGCTTTCTTT | TRBJ1-1 | . | TRBV20-1 | many
CASSLQEGQSYNEQFF | TGTGCCAGCAGCCTCCAAGAGGGACAGTCCTACAATGAGCAGTTCTTC | TRBJ2-1 | TRBD1 | TRBV4-2 | many
CASSLAGLAEQFF | TGTGCCAGCAGCTTAGCGGGGCTGGCCGAGCAGTTCTTC | TRBJ2-1 | . | TRBV11-1 | many
CASSQGIGATNEKLFF | TGCGCCAGCAGCCAAGGGATAGGTGCAACTAATGAAAAACTGTTTTTT | TRBJ1-4 | . | TRBV5-1 | many
CASSLPGHPSGNTIYF | TGTGCCAGCAGCTTACCGGGACATCCCTCCGGTAACACCATATATTTT | TRBJ1-3 | . | TRBV7-9 | many
CASSSQGADEQFF | TGTGCCAGCAGCTCTCAGGGGGCGGATGAGCAGTTCTTC | TRBJ2-1 | TRBD1 | TRBV5-6 | many
CASSLGPGNTEAFF | TGTGCCAGCAGCTTAGGGCCAGGGAACACTGAAGCTTTCTTT | TRBJ1-1 | . | TRBV7-6 | .
CSARFQGASGANVLTF | TGCAGTGCTAGATTCCAGGGGGCTAGTGGGGCCAACGTCCTGACTTTC | TRBJ2-6 | TRBD1 | TRBV20-1 | many
CASSQPGRGSNTEAFF | TGTGCCAGCAGCCAACCTGGGAGGGGCTCGAACACTGAAGCTTTCTTT | TRBJ1-1 | . | TRBV3-1 | many
CASSYQENTGELFF | TGTGCCAGCAGTTACCAGGAGAACACCGGGGAGCTGTTTTTT | TRBJ2-2 | . | TRBV6-6 | .
CASSTKDGYNEQFF | TGCGCCAGCAGCACGAAAGACGGTTACAATGAGCAGTTCTTC | TRBJ2-1 | . | TRBV5-1 | many
CASSVGGETYEQYF | TGTGCCAGCAGCGTAGGGGGCGAAACCTACGAGCAGTACTTC | TRBJ2-7 | . | TRBV9 | many
CASSFGTSGQETQYF | TGTGCCAGCAGCTTCGGGACTAGCGGCCAAGAGACCCAGTACTTC | TRBJ2-5 | TRBD2 | TRBV7-8 | many
CASSFQPSSTDTQYF | TGTGCCAGCAGCTTCCAGCCTTCTAGCACAGATACGCAGTATTTT | TRBJ2-3 | . | TRBV11-3 | many
CSARDASGGAYNEQFF | TGCAGTGCTAGAGATGCCAGCGGGGGAGCGTACAATGAGCAGTTCTTC | TRBJ2-1 | TRBD2 | TRBV20-1 | few
CSARGTGTQETQYF | TGCAGTGCTAGAGGGACAGGGACCCAAGAGACCCAGTACTTC | TRBJ2-5 | TRBD1 | TRBV20-1 | many
CASSDRPNSPLNF | TGCGCCAGCAGCGACAGACCGAATTCACCCCTCAACTTT | TRBJ1-6 | . | TRBV5-1 | .
CASSLLGQPYGYTF | TGTGCCAGCAGCTTACTCGGACAGCCCTATGGCTACACCTTC | TRBJ1-2 | . | TRBV7-2 | many
CASSLKGATEAFF | TGTGCCAGCAGCTTAAAGGGGGCCACTGAAGCTTTCTTT | TRBJ1-1 | TRBD1 | TRBV7-2 | many
CASSIPVRAVEGANVLTF | TGTGCCAGTAGTATACCCGTCCGCGCGGTAGAAGGGGCCAACGTCCTGACTTTC | TRBJ2-6 | . | TRBV19 | few
CASSLERDRANYGYTF | TGCGCCAGCAGCTTGGAAAGGGACCGAGCTAACTATGGCTACACCTTC | TRBJ1-2 | . | TRBV5-1 | many